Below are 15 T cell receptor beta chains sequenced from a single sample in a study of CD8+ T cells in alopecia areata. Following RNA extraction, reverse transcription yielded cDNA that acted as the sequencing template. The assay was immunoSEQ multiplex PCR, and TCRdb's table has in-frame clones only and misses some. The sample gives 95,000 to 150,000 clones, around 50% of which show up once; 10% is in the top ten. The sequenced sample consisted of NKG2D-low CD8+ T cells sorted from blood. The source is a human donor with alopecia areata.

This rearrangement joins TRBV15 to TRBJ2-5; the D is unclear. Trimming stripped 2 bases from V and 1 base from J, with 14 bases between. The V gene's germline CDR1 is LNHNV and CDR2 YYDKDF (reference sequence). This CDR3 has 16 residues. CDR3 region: CATSRPTVDAQETQYF. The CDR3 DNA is TGTGCCACCAGCAGACCGACGGTGGATGCCCAAGAGACCCAGTACTTC.

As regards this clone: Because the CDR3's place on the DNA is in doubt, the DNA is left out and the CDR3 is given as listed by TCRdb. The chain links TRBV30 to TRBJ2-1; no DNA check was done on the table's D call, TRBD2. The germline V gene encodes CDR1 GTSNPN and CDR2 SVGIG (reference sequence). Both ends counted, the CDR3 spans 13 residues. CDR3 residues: CAWTMVGEGIGVF.

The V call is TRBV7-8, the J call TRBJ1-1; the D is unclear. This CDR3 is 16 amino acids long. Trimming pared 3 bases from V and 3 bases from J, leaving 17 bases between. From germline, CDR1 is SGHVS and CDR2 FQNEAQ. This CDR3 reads CASSFKGLQPDTEAFF. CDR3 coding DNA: TGTGCCAGCAGCTTTAAAGGCTTGCAACCGGACACTGAAGCTTTCTTT.

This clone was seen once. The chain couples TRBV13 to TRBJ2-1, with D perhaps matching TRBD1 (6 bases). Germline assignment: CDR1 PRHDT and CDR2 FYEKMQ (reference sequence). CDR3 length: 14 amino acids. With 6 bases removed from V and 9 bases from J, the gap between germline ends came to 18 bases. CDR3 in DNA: TGTGCCAGCAGATCCAGTCTGGGGGCGATTGAGCAGTTCTTC. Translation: CASRSSLGAIEQFF.

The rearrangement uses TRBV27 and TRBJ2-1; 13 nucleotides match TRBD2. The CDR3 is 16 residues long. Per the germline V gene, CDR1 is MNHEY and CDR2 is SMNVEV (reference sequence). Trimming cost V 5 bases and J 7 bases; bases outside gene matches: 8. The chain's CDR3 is CASSPHWTSGSNEQFF. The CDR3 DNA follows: TGTGCCAGCAGTCCTCATTGGACTAGCGGGAGTAATGAGCAGTTCTTC.

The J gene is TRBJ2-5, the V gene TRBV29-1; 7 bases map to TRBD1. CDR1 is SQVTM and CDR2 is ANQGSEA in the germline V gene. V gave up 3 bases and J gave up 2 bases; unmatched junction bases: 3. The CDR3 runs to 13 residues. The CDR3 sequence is CSVEGQQQETQYF. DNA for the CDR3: TGCAGCGTTGAGGGACAGCAACAAGAGACCCAGTACTTC.

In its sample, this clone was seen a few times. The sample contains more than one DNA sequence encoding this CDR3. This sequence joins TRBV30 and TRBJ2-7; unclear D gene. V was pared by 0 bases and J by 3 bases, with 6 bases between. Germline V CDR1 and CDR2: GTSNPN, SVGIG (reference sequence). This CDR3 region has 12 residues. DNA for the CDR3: TGTGCCTGGAGTGTGGGCAGCTACGAGCAGTACTTC. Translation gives CAWSVGSYEQYF. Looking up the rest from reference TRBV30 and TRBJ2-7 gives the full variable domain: SQTIHQWPATLVQPVGSPLSLECTVEGTSNPNLYWYRQAAGRGLQLLFYSVGIGQISSEVPQNLSASRPQDRQFILSSKKLLLSDSGFYLCAWSVGSYEQYFGPGTRLTVT.

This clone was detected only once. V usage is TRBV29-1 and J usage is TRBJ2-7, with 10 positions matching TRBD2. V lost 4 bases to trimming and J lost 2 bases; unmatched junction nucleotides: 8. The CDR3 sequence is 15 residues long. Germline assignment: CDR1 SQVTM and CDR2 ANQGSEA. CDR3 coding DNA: TGCAGCGTTGTCGGCAGCGGGGGGGCCCCCTACGAGCAGTACTTC. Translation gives CSVVGSGGAPYEQYF.

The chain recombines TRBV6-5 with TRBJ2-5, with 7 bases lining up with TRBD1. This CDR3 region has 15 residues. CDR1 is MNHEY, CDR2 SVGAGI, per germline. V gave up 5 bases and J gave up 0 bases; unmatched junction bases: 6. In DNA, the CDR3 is TGTGCCAGCAGTCCCTACGACAGGGACCAAGAGACCCAGTACTTC. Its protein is CASSPYDRDQETQYF.

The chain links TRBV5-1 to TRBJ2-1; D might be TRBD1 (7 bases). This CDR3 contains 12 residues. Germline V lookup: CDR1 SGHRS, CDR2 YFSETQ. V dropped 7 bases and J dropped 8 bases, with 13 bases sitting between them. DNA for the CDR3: TGCGCCAGCCGTCAGGGGGAGGATGAGCAGTTCTTC. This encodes CASRQGEDEQFF.

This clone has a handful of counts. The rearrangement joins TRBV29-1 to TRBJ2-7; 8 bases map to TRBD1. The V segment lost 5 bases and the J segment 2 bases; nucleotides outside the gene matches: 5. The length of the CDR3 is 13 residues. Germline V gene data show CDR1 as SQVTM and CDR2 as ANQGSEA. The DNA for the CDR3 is TGCAGCGTTCGGACAGGGAGCGCCTACGAGCAGTACTTC. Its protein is CSVRTGSAYEQYF.

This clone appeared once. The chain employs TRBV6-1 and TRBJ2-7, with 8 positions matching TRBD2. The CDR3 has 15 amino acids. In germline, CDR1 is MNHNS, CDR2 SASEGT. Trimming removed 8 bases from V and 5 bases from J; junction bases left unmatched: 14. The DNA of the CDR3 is TGTGCCAGCCGATCGGAGAGCGGGAGCTCACACGAGCAGTACTTC. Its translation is CASRSESGSSHEQYF.

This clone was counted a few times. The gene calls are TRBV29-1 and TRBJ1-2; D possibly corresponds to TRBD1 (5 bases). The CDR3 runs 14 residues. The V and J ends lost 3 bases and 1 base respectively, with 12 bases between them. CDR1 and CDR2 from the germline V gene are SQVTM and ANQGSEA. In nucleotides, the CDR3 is TGCAGCGTTGATCTGGAGGGGCTTAACTATGGCTACACCTTC. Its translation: CSVDLEGLNYGYTF.

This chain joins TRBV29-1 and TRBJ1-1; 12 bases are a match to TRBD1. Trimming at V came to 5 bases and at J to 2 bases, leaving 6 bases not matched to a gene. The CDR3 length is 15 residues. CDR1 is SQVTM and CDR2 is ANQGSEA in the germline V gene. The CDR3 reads CSVSGTGGRNTEAFF. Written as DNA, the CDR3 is TGCAGCGTTTCCGGGACAGGGGGCAGAAACACTGAAGCTTTCTTT.

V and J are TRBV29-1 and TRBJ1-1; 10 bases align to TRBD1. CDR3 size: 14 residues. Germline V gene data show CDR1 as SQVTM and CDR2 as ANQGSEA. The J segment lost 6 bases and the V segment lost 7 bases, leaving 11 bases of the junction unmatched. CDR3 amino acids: CSDGTGAQTAEAFF. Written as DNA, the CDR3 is TGCAGCGATGGGACAGGGGCTCAGACGGCTGAAGCTTTCTTT.